The 30 T cell receptor beta chains given below trace back to one sample, sequenced in a study of cytomegalovirus exposure and HLA in healthy donors. Researchers ran the PCR with 60 Vbeta and 13 Jbeta primers. TCRdb keeps only in-frame clones here, not all; method: immunoSEQ multiplex PCR. This sample yields approximately 210,000 clones, of which around 80% are seen a single time; 0.9% to 1.2% belongs to the top ten. The sample comprised PBMCs. The source is a woman aged 40 to 50 in good health and CMV-seronegative.

V and J are TRBV5-1 and TRBJ2-1, with D maybe TRBD2 (6 bases). Germline V gene sequence: CDR1 SGHRS, CDR2 YFSETQ. This CDR3 has 13 residues. V was pared by 7 bases and J by 5 bases, with 13 bases between. The DNA of the CDR3 is TGCGCCAGCCGGGATAGCGGAGACAATGAGCAGTTCTTC. This translates into CASRDSGDNEQFF.

This clone occurred once. The gene calls are TRBV18 and TRBJ1-3, with TRBD1 matching 7 bases. The CDR3 is made up of 17 amino acids. The V and J ends lost 3 bases and 2 bases, in that order; junction bases with no gene match: 10. Germline-derived CDR1 and CDR2 are KGHSH and LQKENI. The CDR3 loop is CASSPQVEGAAGNTIYF. The CDR3 region has the DNA TGTGCCAGCTCACCCCAGGTGGAGGGGGCAGCTGGAAACACCATATATTTT.

This chain joins TRBV27 and TRBJ2-1; TRBD2 is a possible D gene (5 bases). The CDR3 length is 13 residues. Germline CDR1 is MNHEY and CDR2 is SMNVEV (reference sequence). V was shortened by 3 bases and J by 4 bases, with 7 bases between the two germline ends. This chain's CDR3 is CASSFEGYNEQFF. The CDR3, as DNA: TGTGCCAGCAGTTTTGAGGGTTACAATGAGCAGTTCTTC.

Points on this clone: This specimen includes other DNA sequences encoding the same CDR3. The V gene is TRBV4-2, the J gene TRBJ2-1, with D tentatively TRBD2 (6 bases). Germline V CDR1 and CDR2: LGHNA, YNFKEQ. CDR3 size: 16 residues. Between the trimmed V and J ends, which lost 2 bases and 3 bases, there was a span of 14 bases. Here the CDR3 DNA reads TGTGCCAGCAGCCAACTAAGTGGAGGGGTCTACAATGAGCAGTTCTTC. Translated, it gives CASSQLSGGVYNEQFF.

The rearrangement links TRBV5-4 to TRBJ1-1; 7 bases agree with TRBD1. CDR3 length: 16 amino acids. Per the germline V gene, CDR1 is SGHNT and CDR2 is YYREEE (reference sequence). J lost 0 bases, V lost 0 bases, and 5 bases had no gene match. CDR3 region: CASSLDRGFMNTEAFF. The CDR3 coding sequence is TGTGCCAGCAGCTTGGACAGGGGCTTTATGAACACTGAAGCTTTCTTT.

This chain connects TRBV7-2 to TRBJ1-2; 9 nucleotides match TRBD1. J gave up 8 bases and V 5 bases, and 3 bases lay outside the gene matches. CDR3 length equals 12 residues. CDR1 is SGHTA and CDR2 is FQGNSA in the germline V gene. In nucleotides, the CDR3 is TGTGCCAGCAGCCAGGACAGGGGAGGCTACACCTTC. Translating it yields CASSQDRGGYTF.

The chain recombines TRBV5-1 with TRBJ2-5; 12 bases agree with TRBD2. CDR1 is SGHRS, CDR2 YFSETQ, per germline. The V and J ends lost 5 bases and 5 bases, in that order; junction bases with no gene match: 16. This CDR3 has 18 amino acids. The CDR3 sequence is CASSHGLAGQSRGETQYF. The CDR3 region has the DNA TGCGCCAGCAGTCACGGACTAGCGGGACAATCCCGCGGCGAGACCCAGTACTTC.

The V gene is TRBV27, the J gene TRBJ1-1; no reliable D call. V was shortened by 1 base and J by 10 bases, with 16 bases between the two germline ends. Looked up from germline, CDR1 is MNHEY and CDR2 is SMNVEV (reference sequence). The CDR3 has 14 amino acids. The CDR3 region has the DNA TGTGCCAGCAGTTTATACCCCATATCTACGGGAGCTTTCTTT. This codes for CASSLYPISTGAFF.

The rearrangement joins TRBV9 to TRBJ2-7, with D perhaps TRBD1 (5 bases). V was clipped by 2 bases and J by 8 bases, with 17 bases between them. This CDR3 has 14 amino acids. Germline CDR1 SGDLS, CDR2 YYNGEE. The CDR3 sequence: CASSVDQSYRKQYF. CDR3 in DNA: TGTGCCAGCAGCGTGGACCAAAGTTACAGGAAGCAGTACTTC.

This clone was picked up a small number of times. CDR3 DNA: TGTGCCTGGATTCCCGGGACAGGGGGCTCGAATGAGCAGTTCTTC. Translated: CAWIPGTGGSNEQFF. The genes are TRBV30 and TRBJ2-1, with 12 positions matching TRBD1. Germline CDR1 GTSNPN, CDR2 SVGIG (reference sequence). J gave up 7 bases and V 4 bases, and 8 bases lay outside the gene matches. This CDR3 comprises 15 residues.

The V gene is TRBV10-3, the J gene TRBJ1-1; D ambiguous. Germline values: CDR1 ENHRY, CDR2 SYGVKD. The CDR3 totals 15 residues. V was trimmed by 2 bases and J by 1 base, leaving 11 bases between them. DNA for the CDR3: TGTGCCATCAGTGAGATCTGGTCAGGGAACACTGAAGCTTTCTTT. Residues: CAISEIWSGNTEAFF.

The chain is built from TRBV10-3 and TRBJ1-5; TRBD1 is a possible D gene (5 bases). CDR3 size: 13 residues. Germline-derived CDR1 and CDR2 are ENHRY and SYGVKD. V was shortened by 10 bases and J by 1 base, with 11 bases between the two germline ends. The CDR3 coding sequence is TGTGCCAGCACCCAGGGAAGCAATCAGCCCCAGCATTTT. Residues: CASTQGSNQPQHF.

This clone has only one observation. This rearrangement joins TRBV5-6 to TRBJ1-2, with TRBD1 as a possible D gene (5 bases). V lost 2 bases to trimming and J lost 5 bases, with 22 bases between them. The CDR3 length is 17 residues. Germline loops: CDR1 SGHDT, CDR2 YYEEEE. The CDR3 bases are TGTGCCAGCAGCTTCGGGTCACGAGGGGCGGGGCCGTATGGCTACACCTTC. This gives the protein CASSFGSRGAGPYGYTF. Using reference TRBV5-6 and TRBJ1-2 for the parts outside the CDR3, the full variable domain is DAGVTQSPTHLIKTRGQQVTLRCSPKSGHDTVSWYQQALGQGPQFIFQYYEEEERQRGNFPDRFSGHQFPNYSSELNVNALLLGDSALYLCASSFGSRGAGPYGYTFGSGTRLTVV.

This chain joins TRBV18 and TRBJ2-7, with 7 nucleotides matching TRBD2. This CDR3 has 14 residues. Germline loops: CDR1 KGHSH, CDR2 LQKENI. The ends lost 3 bases at V and 4 bases at J; junction bases unmatched: 6. The CDR3 DNA sequence: TGTGCCAGCTCACCGGGACTACCAGCTTACGAGCAGTACTTC. The encoded protein is CASSPGLPAYEQYF.

The chain couples TRBV18 to TRBJ2-2; D not certain. V lost 3 bases and J lost 5, with 10 bases in between. The CDR3 consists of 14 residues. CDR1 and CDR2 from the germline V gene are KGHSH and LQKENI. In nucleotides, the CDR3 is TGTGCCAGCTCACCGCGAGGCGGAACCGGGGAGCTGTTTTTT. Translated: CASSPRGGTGELFF.

This clone came up a few times. The chain is built from TRBV7-9 and TRBJ2-5; D gene uncertain. Germline V gene lookup returns CDR1 SEHNR and CDR2 FQNEAQ (reference sequence). Trimming took 7 bases from V and 4 from J, leaving 7 bases between them. This CDR3 region has 11 residues. Here the CDR3 DNA reads TGTGCCAGCACCTCCCGAGAGACCCAGTACTTC. It encodes CASTSRETQYF. The full variable domain, with the rest looked up from reference TRBV7-9 and TRBJ2-5, is DTGVSQNPRHKITKRGQNVTFRCDPISEHNRLYWYRQTLGQGPEFLTYFQNEAQLEKSRLLSDRFSAERPKGSFSTLEIQRTEQGDSAMYLCASTSRETQYFGPGTRLLVL.

The V gene is TRBV29-1, the J gene TRBJ2-3, with 8 bases fitting TRBD1. The CDR3 extends over 13 amino acids. V dropped 7 bases and J dropped 4; count of bases not matched to a gene: 7. Germline lookup yields CDR1 SQVTM and CDR2 ANQGSEA. Here the CDR3 reads CSAADRGSDTQYF. CDR3 DNA sequence: TGCAGCGCCGCCGACAGGGGCTCAGATACGCAGTATTTT.

This rearrangement joins TRBV27 to TRBJ1-3; D is unresolved. Germline V gene lookup returns CDR1 MNHEY and CDR2 SMNVEV (reference sequence). V shed 6 bases and J shed 0 bases, with 18 bases lying between them. The CDR3 extends over 17 amino acids. The CDR3 loop is CASRPRSGRSSGNTIYF. The DNA of the CDR3 is TGTGCCAGCAGACCCCGAAGCGGCCGTAGCTCTGGAAACACCATATATTTT.

Remarks on this clone: Other DNA sequences in the same sample also yield this CDR3. The J gene is TRBJ1-1, the V gene TRBV10-3, with D possibly being TRBD1 (5 bases). V lost 2 bases, J lost 9 bases, and 13 bases lay in between. This CDR3 spans 13 amino acids. The germline V gene encodes CDR1 ENHRY and CDR2 SYGVKD. CDR3 protein: CAISENRPGQAFF. In nucleotides, the CDR3 is TGTGCCATCAGTGAGAATCGGCCAGGGCAAGCTTTCTTT.

The rearrangement links TRBV28 to TRBJ1-4; 7 bases map to TRBD1. Per the germline V gene, CDR1 is MDHEN and CDR2 is SYDVKM. The CDR3 is 12 residues long. Trimming took 6 bases from V and 8 from J; bases not matched to a gene: 3. The CDR3 DNA sequence: TGTGCCAGCAGCAGGGGGTTGGAAAAACTGTTTTTT. It is translated as CASSRGLEKLFF.

This chain links TRBV28 with TRBJ1-4; D call uncertain. The CDR3 spans 13 residues. V dropped 7 bases and J dropped 7 bases, with 13 bases sitting between them. Germline lookup yields CDR1 MDHEN and CDR2 SYDVKM. In DNA, the CDR3 is TGTGCCAGCACCACTAGTTTAGGTGAAAAACTGTTTTTT. Translated, it gives CASTTSLGEKLFF.

The V call is TRBV7-8, the J call TRBJ1-5; 7 nucleotides agree with TRBD1. The ends lost 5 bases at V and 7 bases at J; junction bases unmatched: 8. The V gene's germline CDR1 is SGHVS and CDR2 FQNEAQ. This CDR3 is built from 14 residues. The CDR3 DNA reads TGTGCCAGCAGCACTGGGACAGTCTGGCAGCCCCAGCATTTT. As protein: CASSTGTVWQPQHF.

V and J are TRBV7-2 and TRBJ1-4; maybe TRBD1 (5 bases). V was pared by 5 bases and J by 8 bases, with 21 bases between. The CDR3 covers 16 residues. Per germline, CDR1 SGHTA and CDR2 FQGNSA. The DNA for the CDR3 is TGTGCCAGCAGCCCCACACTACCGGGGGTGGGGGAAAAACTGTTTTTT. Residues: CASSPTLPGVGEKLFF. The entire variable domain, with the rest obtained from reference TRBV7-2 and TRBJ1-4, is as follows: GAGVSQSPSNKVTEKGKDVELRCDPISGHTALYWYRQSLGQGLEFLIYFQGNSAPDKSGLPSDRFSAERTGGSVSTLTIQRTQQEDSAVYLCASSPTLPGVGEKLFFGSGTQLSVL.

The chain combines TRBV19 with TRBJ2-3, with 7 bases matching TRBD1. This CDR3 contains 13 residues. V was clipped by 7 bases and J by 2 bases; unmatched bases: 3. Germline V gives CDR1 LNHDA, CDR2 SQIVND (reference sequence). CDR3 region: CASTDRPTDTQYF. In DNA, the CDR3 is TGTGCCAGTACGGACAGGCCCACAGATACGCAGTATTTT.

This clone has a handful of counts. V is TRBV30 and J is TRBJ1-5; no clear D gene. The CDR3 extends over 15 amino acids. From germline, CDR1 is GTSNPN and CDR2 SVGIG (reference sequence). CDR3 DNA: TGTGCTTTAGGAATGGGTGGGAGTAGCAATCAGCCCCAGCATTTT. It specifies CALGMGGSSNQPQHF.

This chain links TRBV15 with TRBJ1-4; weak D call: TRBD1 (5 bases). Germline V CDR1 and CDR2: LNHNV, YYDKDF (reference sequence). The germline V and J ends were trimmed by 3 bases and 8 bases, with 22 bases remaining between them. There are 17 residues in the CDR3. The CDR3 DNA reads TGTGCCACCAGCAGGGAAAAACCGGGACTTTACGTAGAAAAACTGTTTTTT. Protein product: CATSREKPGLYVEKLFF.

This chain connects TRBV7-9 to TRBJ2-1; 8 bases agree with TRBD1. V lost 4 bases and J lost 3; bases outside the gene matches: 5. This CDR3 has 15 residues. CDR1 and CDR2 (germline): SEHNR, FQNEAQ (reference sequence). The chain's CDR3 is CASSSQGQGYNEQFF. CDR3 sequence (DNA): TGTGCCAGCAGCTCCCAAGGACAGGGCTACAATGAGCAGTTCTTC.

This sequence joins TRBV5-1 and TRBJ1-4, with 7 bases lining up with TRBD1. This CDR3 has 15 residues. Germline CDR1 is SGHRS and CDR2 is YFSETQ. Unmatched junction bases numbered 4, after V lost 0 bases and J lost 5 bases. DNA for the CDR3: TGCGCCAGCAGCTTGGATGTAGGGGGCAATGAAAAACTGTTTTTT. This gives the protein CASSLDVGGNEKLFF.

The chain combines TRBV7-2 with TRBJ2-1; 9 bases agree with TRBD1. With 1 base clipped from V and 7 bases from J, the junction kept 11 bases outside the gene matches. Germline lookup yields CDR1 SGHTA and CDR2 FQGNSA. The CDR3 length is 17 residues. CDR3 DNA sequence: TGTGCCAGCAGCTTAGAGGTGAACAGGGGGCTTCGTAATGAGCAGTTCTTC. Encoded protein: CASSLEVNRGLRNEQFF.

The chain carries TRBV7-8 and TRBJ1-1; no reliable D call. The CDR3 runs to 13 residues. The V gene's germline CDR1 is SGHVS and CDR2 FQNEAQ. V gave up 6 bases and J gave up 3 bases, with 11 bases separating them. In DNA, the CDR3 is TGTGCCAGCAGTGCCGACTTTTACACTGAAGCTTTCTTT. This translates into CASSADFYTEAFF.